This T cell receptor (beta chain) was sequenced in a study of T cell responses to AZD1222 COVID-19 vaccine (dated by TCRdb to the early 2020s). For context, the study as a whole: AZD1222 recipients whose second dose came at about 4 weeks and those whose second dose came at about 12 weeks were combined into one group, since spike-specific TCR depth and breadth did not differ between the two schedules. Enrollment into the trials was organized by age into subgroups of 18-55, 56-69 and 70-plus years, and those subgroups contained about 160, 30 and 59 TCR-sequenced participants, respectively. A total of 233 trial participants underwent TCR sequencing, of whom 207 received two doses of AZD1222 and around 25 received two doses of the MenACWY control vaccine. Overall study results and their limits: CD4 TCRs associated with the vaccine covered the entire spike protein, and the dominant responses were in regions 160-218 and 743-854. Conclusions about previously exposed vaccinees are limited because only six or seven AZD1222 recipients were SARS-CoV-2 seropositive at baseline. In the small 56-69-year group, the increase in depth fell short of significance, most likely because of low power. Participants were mostly white British, with more females than males. The authors suggested clonal diversity may have been underestimated. Because no day 14 peak-response samples were available, the repertoires could be characterized only after the peak T cell response. Reportedly, close to half of the unique spike-specific TCRs recognized epitopes lying outside the regions that are mutated in the B.1.351 and B.1.1.7 variants. A significant rise in spike-specific TCR breadth and depth was observed after two AZD1222 doses relative to day 0 and relative to MenACWY recipients.

The CDR3 regions of human TCRbeta chains were analyzed by immunosequencing. The study's own analysis went as follows. Repertoire TCRs were matched against a reference library of SARS-CoV-2-specific TCRs generated with the MIRA antigen-specificity platform. Breadth meant the fraction of unique TCRs that were SARS-CoV-2-associated, whereas depth meant the fraction of total T cells that were SARS-CoV-2-associated. Each spike-specific TCR was assigned to its reactive spike region and to a CD4 or CD8 class using the MIRA data. Log10-transformed breadth and depth values were compared by one-way ANOVA with Sidak's multiple comparisons tests. Not all clones reach the TCRdb copy of this immuneACCESS table, which keeps in-frame sequences only. Checked studies attribute under half of the gap to unresolved V genes and leave the rest unexplained. V, J and clone size reflect that table, while D and trimming were determined from the DNA. This sample gives more than 85,000 clones in total; just over 85% of them show up just once. The leading ten clones occupy approximately 8% of the sample.

Read against the paper, the sample's time point label means: baseline before first vaccination. The vaccinee samples were drawn from two UK trials, COV001 and COV002, one of which was a single-blind randomized controlled phase 2/3 trial testing AZD1222 (ChAdOx1 nCoV-19) in healthy adults. For TCRbeta chain sequencing, PBMC samples were collected from trial participants at day 0 and at day 28 after the second dose. The CDR3 holds 17 amino acids from the cysteine to the phenylalanine. The CDR3 DNA has 51 bases and is translated from base 1. In the germline V gene (reference sequence), CDR1 corresponds to LNHDA and CDR2 to SQIVND. Trimming at the junction amounts to 3 bases on V and 0 bases on J, and the germline ends lie 15 bases apart. A note on this clone: It has no known antigen specificity. The input lacks base qualities; no much larger clone sits a single base away.

Source: peripheral blood, taken on day 0 of AZD1222 vaccination. This sequence uses TRBV19 and TRBJ1-5; perhaps TRBD1 is the D gene, with 5 bases matching. The sequence derives from an adult in good health. In nucleotide form, the sequence is TGTGCCAGTAGTATTGAGGGGAACCCCTATAGCAATCAGCCCCAGCATTTT. The translation is CASSIEGNPYSNQPQHF.